This T cell receptor (beta chain) emerged from a study of cytomegalovirus exposure and HLA in healthy donors. PCR used 60 Vbeta primers and 13 Jbeta primers. Some clones are missing from TCRdb's copy, which holds only in-frame ones; the method was immunoSEQ multiplex PCR. This sample carries about 90,000 clones, 60% to 80% of them seen once, and the ten largest clones take approximately 15%. The CDR3 runs to 17 residues. Trimming stripped 2 bases from V and 4 bases from J, with 21 bases between. In germline, CDR1 is MGHRA, CDR2 YSYEKL. This clone has just a few counts. As yet, its antigen is unknown. Study findings and constraints: Later work found most CMV-associated TCR beta chains apparently HLA-restricted. Despite most TCR sequences being rare, some public TCRs occurred in many donors. Under in vitro conditions, a few CMV-associated chains were confirmed as specific for CMV antigens.

The J gene is TRBJ2-7, the V gene TRBV4-1, with TRBD2 as a possible D gene (6 bases). The origin of this receptor is a woman aged 45-65 years in good health and CMV-seropositive. The sample comprised PBMCs. This CDR3 reads CASSQLPGASAKYEQYF. The CDR3 DNA reads TGCGCCAGCAGCCAACTTCCTGGCGCTAGCGCCAAATACGAGCAGTACTTC.